One and the same sample provided the 25 T cell receptor beta chains below, sequenced in a study of T cells after yellow fever vaccination. TCRdb passed the 5' RACE reads through MiXCR, listing each CDR3 protein once. In the table there are about 130,000 distinct CDR3 sequences, around 7.4% of which are singletons. The source material was CD4+ T cells sorted from PBMCs, sampled about 10 days after the first yellow fever vaccination. The receptors shown here come from a man in his late teens or twenties who received the YFV17D yellow fever vaccine.

Turning to this clonotype: A much larger clone differs from this one at a single base, so this may be a read error. Without the conserved terminal phenylalanine or tryptophan, this CDR3 likely stems from a read error. V is TRBV7-6 and J is TRBJ1-1; tentatively, D is TRBD1 (6 bases). The CDR3 totals 14 residues. V was pared by 0 bases and J by 4 bases, with 9 bases between. Germline CDR1 reads SGHVS; CDR2 reads FNYEAQ. CDR3 region: CASSLAGGGTEAFS. The CDR3 bases are TGTGCCAGCAGCTTAGCAGGGGGAGGCACTGAAGCTTTCTCT.

The chain uses TRBV5-1 and TRBJ2-5; perhaps TRBD2 as D (5 bases). This CDR3 region has 15 residues. Germline-derived CDR1 and CDR2 are SGHRS and YFSETQ. Deletions cut 0 bases from V and 2 bases from J, with 11 bases between. The CDR3 sequence is CASSLGRVTQETQYF. The CDR3 DNA reads TGCGCCAGCAGCTTGGGGCGGGTGACGCAAGAGACCCAGTACTTC. The whole variable domain, remainder taken from reference TRBV5-1 and TRBJ2-5, is KAGVTQTPRYLIKTRGQQVTLSCSPISGHRSVSWYQQTPGQGLQFLFEYFSETQRNKGNFPGRFSGRQFSNSRSEMNVSTLELGDSALYLCASSLGRVTQETQYFGPGTRLLVL.

This clonotype was observed at least ten times. This chain joins TRBV4-3 and TRBJ1-4, with TRBD1 identical over 8 bases. With 1 base clipped from V and 8 bases from J, the junction kept 6 bases outside the gene matches. Germline V lookup: CDR1 LGHNA, CDR2 YSLEER. This CDR3 spans 15 amino acids. The CDR3 reads CASSQGSRGQEKLFF. The CDR3 DNA sequence: TGCGCCAGCAGCCAAGGGTCCAGGGGGCAAGAAAAACTGTTTTTT.

This clonotype was picked up many times. This sequence joins TRBV7-8 and TRBJ2-1, with TRBD1 matching 8 bases. V was clipped by 5 bases and J by 9 bases; unmatched bases: 6. CDR3 length: 13 amino acids. Germline values: CDR1 SGHVS, CDR2 FQNEAQ. Here the CDR3 reads CASSPQGASEQFF. The CDR3 coding sequence is TGTGCCAGCAGCCCCCAGGGGGCTAGTGAGCAGTTCTTC.

This clonotype was seen more than once but under ten times. This rearrangement joins TRBV5-6 to TRBJ2-1; TRBD1 aligns across 9 bases. CDR1 is SGHDT, CDR2 YYEEEE, per germline. The ends lost 3 bases at V and 5 bases at J; junction bases unmatched: 6. This CDR3 has 15 residues. The CDR3 bases are TGTGCCAGCAGCTCACCGGGACAGGGTGACAATGAGCAGTTCTTC. This sequence encodes CASSSPGQGDNEQFF.

This clonotype was picked up many times. The gene calls are TRBV5-1 and TRBJ1-5, with D maybe TRBD1 (5 bases). CDR1 is SGHRS, CDR2 YFSETQ, per germline. The CDR3 sequence is 14 residues long. V lost 0 bases, J lost 4 bases, and 8 bases lay in between. CDR3 protein: CASSLDGGNQPQHF. Here the CDR3 DNA reads TGCGCCAGCAGCTTGGATGGGGGGAATCAGCCCCAGCATTTT.

This clonotype has only a few counts. V is TRBV15 and J is TRBJ1-5; D remains unclear. This CDR3 spans 13 amino acids. Trimming took 1 base from V and 7 from J, leaving 8 bases between them. Germline V gene lookup returns CDR1 LNHNV and CDR2 YYDKDF (reference sequence). This CDR3 reads CATSRAGGQPQHF. CDR3 sequence (DNA): TGTGCCACCAGCAGAGCGGGCGGCCAGCCCCAGCATTTT.

This clonotype was recorded many times. The chain is built from TRBV10-2 and TRBJ2-2; TRBD1 agrees at 8 bases. Germline trimming cut 6 bases from V and 4 bases from J; bases unmatched to any gene: 7. The CDR3 contains 15 residues. Per germline, CDR1 WSHSY and CDR2 SAAADI. CDR3 nucleotides: TGCGCCAGCAGGGACGGACAGGGATCCACCGGGGAGCTGTTTTTT. As protein: CASRDGQGSTGELFF.

This clonotype appeared a single time. A much more abundant neighbour one base away suggests this may be a read error. The rearrangement uses TRBV20-1 and TRBJ2-5; D is tentatively TRBD1 or TRBD2 (6 bases each). CDR1 is DFQATT, CDR2 SNEGSKA, per germline (reference sequence). The V end was cut by 7 bases, the J end by 2 bases, with 20 bases between. The CDR3 covers 15 residues. CDR3 nucleotides: TGCAGTGTTAGGCGTTTCGGGGGCAATCAAGAGACCCAGTACTTC. This gives the protein CSVRRFGGNQETQYF.

This clonotype occurred many times. The chain joins TRBV12-3 or TRBV12-4 to TRBJ2-5; the match to TRBD1 covers 9 bases. CDR3 size: 17 residues. V lost 6 bases, J lost 4 bases, and 15 bases stayed unmatched. CDR3 amino acids: CASSPEGTGRFLETQYF. The DNA for the CDR3 is TGTGCCAGCAGCCCTGAGGGGACAGGGAGATTTTTAGAGACCCAGTACTTC.

This clonotype was counted between two and nine times. CDR3 DNA: TGCAGCGGGTATAAGTTGATGAACACTGAAGCTTTCTTT. This codes for CSGYKLMNTEAFF. V usage is TRBV29-1 and J usage is TRBJ1-1; no reliable D call. Trimming pared 7 bases from V and 0 bases from J, leaving 12 bases between. The CDR3 has 13 residues. Germline-derived CDR1 and CDR2 are SQVTM and ANQGSEA.

This clonotype was detected many times. The chain recombines TRBV21-1 with TRBJ1-5; TRBD1 is the table's D call, not checked against the DNA. TRBV21-1 is a listed pseudogene. The CDR3 sequence is 16 residues long. The CDR3 region is CASSRVTDREDQPQHF. The CDR3 bases are TGTGCCAGCAGCAGGGTGACGGACAGGGAGGATCAGCCCCAGCATTTT.

This clonotype appeared many times. This chain uses TRBV29-1 with TRBJ2-2; D is ambiguous. The CDR3 contains 14 residues. V dropped 6 bases and J dropped 1 base, with 12 bases sitting between them. Germline loops: CDR1 SQVTM, CDR2 ANQGSEA. The CDR3 region is CSVLTYLNTGELFF. In nucleotides, the CDR3 is TGCAGCGTCCTGACGTATTTGAACACCGGGGAGCTGTTTTTT.

This clonotype has at least ten counts. The V call is TRBV20-1, the J call TRBJ1-3; D ambiguous. Per germline, CDR1 DFQATT and CDR2 SNEGSKA (reference sequence). Trimming shortened V by 5 bases and J by 2 bases, and 13 bases separated the two germline ends. This CDR3 has 14 amino acids. This chain's CDR3 is CSASTHTTGNTIYF. The CDR3, as DNA: TGCAGTGCTTCTACCCATACAACTGGAAACACCATATATTTT.

This clonotype was recorded many times. The rearrangement joins TRBV4-3 to TRBJ2-5; TRBD2 matches 8 bases. J lost 5 bases, V lost 0 bases, and 5 bases had no gene match. CDR3 length equals 15 residues. Germline CDR1 and CDR2: LGHNA and YSLEER. CDR3 sequence (DNA): TGCGCCAGCAGCCAAGAACGCCTAGCGGGTGAGACCCAGTACTTC. Residues: CASSQERLAGETQYF.

This clonotype was counted a single time. This may stem from a read error, because a much larger clone lies one nucleotide away. The V gene is TRBV11-2, the J gene TRBJ2-6; TRBD1 matches 7 bases. The CDR3 runs 15 residues. Germline V gene lookup returns CDR1 SGHAT and CDR2 FQNNGV. The CDR3 DNA reads as TGTGCCAGCAGCTCAACAGGGGCTGGGGACAACGTCCTGACTTTC. This codes for CASSSTGAGDNVLTF.

This clonotype has a handful of counts. This chain links TRBV18 with TRBJ2-5; D gene ambiguous. CDR3 length: 13 residues. V lost 2 bases, J lost 3 bases, and 7 bases lay in between. Germline CDR1 is KGHSH and CDR2 is LQKENI. The CDR3, as DNA: TGTGCCAGCTCACCAGGAAGGGAAGAGACCCAGTACTTC. Translating it yields CASSPGREETQYF.

To note about this clonotype: Given a much more abundant clone one base away, this may be a read error. This sequence joins TRBV18 and TRBJ1-5; D gene uncertain. The CDR3 contains 12 residues. Trimming took off 0 bases at V and 6 bases at J, with 3 bases between the two ends. Germline loops: CDR1 KGHSH, CDR2 LQKENI. In DNA, the CDR3 is TGTGCCAGCTCACCACCCAGTCAGCCCCAGCATTTT. Translating it yields CASSPPSQPQHF.

This clonotype appeared many times. This rearrangement joins TRBV27 to TRBJ2-5; 10 bases align to TRBD2. CDR1 is MNHEY, CDR2 SMNVEV, per germline (reference sequence). The length of the CDR3 is 17 residues. Trimming cost V 2 bases and J 1 base; bases outside gene matches: 7. CDR3 residues: CASSLPSSGGIQETQYF. The CDR3 DNA sequence: TGTGCCAGCAGTTTACCCTCTAGCGGGGGAATCCAAGAGACCCAGTACTTC.

In regard to this clonotype: This could be a read error, since a much larger clone is one nucleotide away. The chain has TRBV23-1 and TRBJ2-5, with 10 bases identical to TRBD2. TRBV23-1 falls under the ORF class, with uncertain function. This CDR3 region has 16 residues. The CDR3 spells CACSQRLAGAQETQYF. CDR3 DNA: TGCGCCTGCAGTCAACGGCTAGCGGGGGCCCAAGAGACCCAGTACTTC.

This clonotype was observed many times. The gene calls are TRBV7-2 and TRBJ2-2; 9 bases line up with TRBD1. The germline gives CDR1 SGHTA, CDR2 FQGNSA. The length of the CDR3 is 13 residues. Unmatched junction bases numbered 0, after V lost 6 bases and J lost 4 bases. The CDR3 sequence: CASRTGGTGELFF. Here the CDR3 DNA reads TGTGCCAGCAGGACAGGGGGCACCGGGGAGCTGTTTTTT.

This clonotype turned up a few times. The gene calls are TRBV5-1 and TRBJ1-2; the match to TRBD1 covers 7 bases. Trimming took 0 bases from V and 7 from J; bases not matched to a gene: 9. There are 15 residues in the CDR3. Germline V CDR1 and CDR2: SGHRS, YFSETQ. CDR3 protein: CASSLAGTAEGGYTF. The CDR3 region has the DNA TGCGCCAGCAGCTTGGCCGGGACAGCCGAGGGTGGCTACACCTTC. The variable domain in full, completed from reference TRBV5-1 and TRBJ1-2, reads KAGVTQTPRYLIKTRGQQVTLSCSPISGHRSVSWYQQTPGQGLQFLFEYFSETQRNKGNFPGRFSGRQFSNSRSEMNVSTLELGDSALYLCASSLAGTAEGGYTFGSGTRLTVV.

This chain uses TRBV10-3 with TRBJ1-2; 7 bases fit TRBD1. CDR1 is ENHRY, CDR2 SYGVKD, per germline. The CDR3 is made up of 15 amino acids. Germline trimming cut 1 base from V and 3 bases from J; bases unmatched to any gene: 5. In DNA, the CDR3 is TGTGCCATCAGTGAGTTAACAGGGGCCTACTATGGCTACACCTTC. It codes for CAISELTGAYYGYTF.

This clonotype was detected ten times or more. The chain has TRBV20-1 and TRBJ2-2; D perhaps matches TRBD2 (7 bases). Germline values: CDR1 DFQATT, CDR2 SNEGSKA (reference sequence). This CDR3 is built from 17 residues. The V gene lost 4 bases and the J gene lost 4 bases, with 22 bases spanning the gap. This chain's CDR3 is CSAKGGHGGRSTGELFF. The CDR3 DNA is TGCAGTGCTAAAGGAGGGCACGGGGGGCGGAGCACCGGGGAGCTGTTTTTT.

The sample holds many counts of this clonotype. The chain couples TRBV18 to TRBJ2-7, with TRBD1 identical over 8 bases. CDR3 size: 15 residues. V gave up 5 bases and J gave up 0 bases; unmatched junction bases: 6. CDR1 KGHSH and CDR2 LQKENI come from the germline V gene. This chain's CDR3 is CASSSGQGRSYEQYF. DNA for the CDR3: TGTGCCAGCTCATCAGGACAGGGCCGCTCCTACGAGCAGTACTTC.